This is a list of T cell receptor beta chains from one sample in a study of brain T cells in children with intractable seizures. Produced via immunoSEQ multiplex PCR; TCRdb's table is partial and in-frame only. The sample carries 300,000 to 400,000 clones, 93% recorded once. Sequencing used peripheral blood, obtained approximately 5 months after surgery. All receptors derive from a boy less than two years old with tuberous sclerosis and intractable seizures. The conserved cysteine and the conserved F or W are not part of the CDR3 here.

TRBJ1-2 TRBV7-9 ASSLTDNYGYT
TRBJ1-5 TRBV5-1 ASSPDGPRSGQPQH
TRBJ1-5 TRBV5-1 ASSLTGTGGQPQH
TRBJ1-5 TRBV4-1 ASSQDNNQPQH
TRBJ1-2 TRBV21-1 ASSTERDILPNYGYT
TRBJ2-7 TRBV4-2 ASSQLQSSGYTYEQY
TRBJ1-2 TRBV29-1 SVLDRDYGYT
TRBJ2-3 TRBV5-1 ASSYSGSTDTQY
TRBJ1-5 TRBV6-6 ASSFPGGEDQPQH
TRBJ2-2 TRBV5-4 ASSLVAGGNGELF
TRBJ2-1 TRBV29-1 SVLTGQEQF
TRBJ2-7 TRBV7-9 ASTSKTYEQY
TRBJ1-3 TRBV2 ASSAGVLIGNTIY
TRBJ2-7 TRBV5-1 ASSLLPSGTGPYEQY
TRBJ2-5 TRBV9 ASSVDVGWETQY
TRBJ2-3 TRBV7-9 ASSFSGGNTDTQY
TRBJ2-7 TRBV19 ASSMAASYEQY
TRBJ2-7 TRBV4-1 ASSTASSYEQY
TRBJ2-2 TRBV30 AWRLAGGPGELF
TRBJ2-1 TRBV24-1 ATSDLQHPRVDEQF
TRBJ2-1 TRBV2 ASSVGRGLKRNEQF
TRBJ1-2 TRBV29-1 SSRTGTNYGYT
TRBJ2-3 TRBV29-1 SVDQLETQY
TRBJ1-3 TRBV11-3 ASSARTADSGNTIY